This is a list of T cell receptor beta chains from one sample in a study of spatial heterogeneity in lung cancer. TCRdb itself ran the 5' RACE reads through MiXCR, one entry per CDR3 protein. The sample carries approximately 47,000 distinct CDR3 sequences, approximately 7.6% recorded once. This specimen was PBMCs, taken at surgery. These receptors were taken from a female donor with early-stage non-small cell lung cancer. CDR3s include the opening cysteine and the closing phenylalanine or tryptophan. Each record gives: CDR3 DNA, CDR3 protein, clone size, J gene, D gene, V gene. The D gene is left open where the match is weak. Only part of the rows carry a size: once, few, many, or a class if the clone is expanded.

DNA: TGTGCCAGCAGCGGCTCCAGGGGGCGCGGTTCACCCCTCCACTTT; CDR3: CASSGSRGRGSPLHF; size: many; J: TRBJ1-6; D: TRBD1; V: TRBV9
DNA: TGTGCCTGCCTAAGGACAGGGAGTACCGGGGAGCTGTTTTTT; CDR3: CACLRTGSTGELFF; size: many; J: TRBJ2-2; D: TRBD1; V: TRBV30
DNA: TGTGCCAGCAGCCAAGACTGGGGGGCCACCGGGGAGCTGTTTTTT; CDR3: CASSQDWGATGELFF; size: few; J: TRBJ2-2; D: -; V: TRBV14
DNA: TGTGCCAGCGGCCCCTGGGGAGTAGACTACGAGCAGTACTTC; CDR3: CASGPWGVDYEQYF; size: few; J: TRBJ2-7; D: -; V: TRBV6-5
DNA: TGTGCCAGCAGCCCCTCTAGCGGGGGGATCACAGATACGCAGTATTTT; CDR3: CASSPSSGGITDTQYF; size: -; J: TRBJ2-3; D: TRBD2; V: TRBV11-2
DNA: TGCAGTGCTAGGATCGACCCCATCGGAGACAATGAGCAGTTCTTC; CDR3: CSARIDPIGDNEQFF; size: -; J: TRBJ2-1; D: -; V: TRBV20-1
DNA: TGTGCCAGCAGCTTAGCGGGGACAGGGGGAATCAATCAGCCCCAGCATTTT; CDR3: CASSLAGTGGINQPQHF; size: few; J: TRBJ1-5; D: TRBD1; V: TRBV7-2
DNA: TGCAGCGTTGTTATAGCGGGGGGGCCGGGCCATGAGCAGTTCTTC; CDR3: CSVVIAGGPGHEQFF; size: few; J: TRBJ2-1; D: TRBD2; V: TRBV29-1
DNA: TGTGCCAGCTCACCAATGCGGGACATCCCAGGCTACACCTTC; CDR3: CASSPMRDIPGYTF; size: -; J: TRBJ1-2; D: -; V: TRBV18
DNA: TGTGCCAGCAGCTCCCGGACTAGCGGGGGAGGAGATACGCAGTATTTT; CDR3: CASSSRTSGGGDTQYF; size: few; J: TRBJ2-3; D: TRBD2; V: TRBV7-2
DNA: TGCGCCAGCAGCTTGGGAGGGGGGACACAAGAGACCCAGTACTTC; CDR3: CASSLGGGTQETQYF; size: -; J: TRBJ2-5; D: -; V: TRBV5-1
DNA: TGTGCCAGCACGCGTCTAGCGGGGAGCACAGATACGCAGTATTTT; CDR3: CASTRLAGSTDTQYF; size: few; J: TRBJ2-3; D: TRBD2; V: TRBV12-3/TRBV12-4
DNA: TGTGCCAGCAGCCAAGATCTCGGGACTAGCGGGGGGGTCGGAGCAGATACGCAGTATTTT; CDR3: CASSQDLGTSGGVGADTQYF; size: -; J: TRBJ2-3; D: TRBD2; V: TRBV4-2
DNA: TGTGCCAGCAGCCAAGATCCCGGGGTGGGTCCGCAGTATTTT; CDR3: CASSQDPGVGPQYF; size: few; J: TRBJ2-3; D: -; V: TRBV4-2
DNA: TGCAGTGCTGGAGACAGAGGGGGCTACGAGCAGTACTTC; CDR3: CSAGDRGGYEQYF; size: many; J: TRBJ2-7; D: -; V: TRBV20-1
DNA: TGCGCCAGCAGCTTGAGCGGGGGGGCCTACAATGAGCAGTTCTTC; CDR3: CASSLSGGAYNEQFF; size: few; J: TRBJ2-1; D: TRBD2; V: TRBV5-1
DNA: TGTGCCAGCAGTTACTGGTCTAGCGGACAAGAGACCCAGTACTTC; CDR3: CASSYWSSGQETQYF; size: few; J: TRBJ2-5; D: TRBD2; V: TRBV6-2/TRBV6-3
DNA: TGTGCCAGCAGGTACCCCTCGGGCGAGCAGTTCTTC; CDR3: CASRYPSGEQFF; size: few; J: TRBJ2-1; D: -; V: TRBV28
DNA: TGTGCCACCCAGGACGGGTTTAATTCACCCCTCCACTTT; CDR3: CATQDGFNSPLHF; size: many; J: TRBJ1-6; D: -; V: TRBV10-3
DNA: TGCGCCAGCAGCCCTCTCTCGGGGACGAACACCGGGGAGCTGTTTTTT; CDR3: CASSPLSGTNTGELFF; size: many; J: TRBJ2-2; D: -; V: TRBV5-1
DNA: TGCGCCAGCGGACTCGGACCGACGAAAAACACTGAAGCTTTCTTT; CDR3: CASGLGPTKNTEAFF; size: few; J: TRBJ1-1; D: -; V: TRBV4-1
DNA: TGTGCCGTATCGGACAGGGCTGGGTATGGCTACACCTTC; CDR3: CAVSDRAGYGYTF; size: few; J: TRBJ1-2; D: TRBD1; V: TRBV7-6
DNA: TGTGCCAGCAGCTTAGCGGGGCAGGCGTACAATGAGCAGTTCTTC; CDR3: CASSLAGQAYNEQFF; size: few; J: TRBJ2-1; D: -; V: TRBV7-2
DNA: TGTGCTAGTGGCCACGCCGGGACAGGCTCTACGCAGTATTTT; CDR3: CASGHAGTGSTQYF; size: many; J: TRBJ2-3; D: TRBD1; V: TRBV12-5
DNA: TGTGCCAGCAGCTTAGACGGTCTAGGGGATCAGCCCCAGCATTTT; CDR3: CASSLDGLGDQPQHF; size: few; J: TRBJ1-5; D: -; V: TRBV5-4
DNA: TGTGCCAGCAGCCAAATCGGGAACACTGAAGCTTTCTTT; CDR3: CASSQIGNTEAFF; size: -; J: TRBJ1-1; D: -; V: TRBV3-1
DNA: TGTGCCAGCAGCCAAAGTGGTGACAGGGCCAATGGCTACACCTTC; CDR3: CASSQSGDRANGYTF; size: few; J: TRBJ1-2; D: TRBD1; V: TRBV7-3
DNA: TGCAGCGTTGAGTATTACACAGATACGCAGTATTTT; CDR3: CSVEYYTDTQYF; size: -; J: TRBJ2-3; D: -; V: TRBV29-1
DNA: TGTGCCAGCTCACCATTCAGGGCAAGCTCTGGGGCCAACGTCCTGACTTTC; CDR3: CASSPFRASSGANVLTF; size: -; J: TRBJ2-6; D: -; V: TRBV18
DNA: TGCGCCAGCAGCCAAGAGATGGGGGTCCCCTACGAGCAGTACTTC; CDR3: CASSQEMGVPYEQYF; size: -; J: TRBJ2-7; D: -; V: TRBV4-3
DNA: TGTGCCAGCAGCTTAGTTCCCGATCAGAGATCACCCCTCCACTTT; CDR3: CASSLVPDQRSPLHF; size: -; J: TRBJ1-6; D: -; V: TRBV7-2
DNA: TGTGCCAGCAGCCCAGTCCCCCGCACAGATACGCAGTATTTT; CDR3: CASSPVPRTDTQYF; size: many; J: TRBJ2-3; D: -; V: TRBV7-2
DNA: TGTGCCAGCAGCTTACTCGGGCACCAAGAGACCCAGTACTTC; CDR3: CASSLLGHQETQYF; size: -; J: TRBJ2-5; D: -; V: TRBV11-1
DNA: TGTGCCAGCAGCTTAGATGGCACCAGCACAGATACGCAGTATTTT; CDR3: CASSLDGTSTDTQYF; size: few; J: TRBJ2-3; D: -; V: TRBV7-2
DNA: TGTGCCATCAGTGAGGGAGGGGGGGCCCAGTACTTC; CDR3: CAISEGGGAQYF; size: few; J: TRBJ2-5; D: -; V: TRBV10-3
DNA: TGCGCCAGCAGCTTCACAGGGCAAAACATTCAGTACTTC; CDR3: CASSFTGQNIQYF; size: few; J: TRBJ2-4; D: -; V: TRBV5-1
DNA: TGTGCCAGCAGCAGTGTTCGGGCCTCCTATAATTCACCCCTCCACTTT; CDR3: CASSSVRASYNSPLHF; size: few; J: TRBJ1-6; D: -; V: TRBV7-8
DNA: TGTGCCAGCAGCTTAGGGGGGGTGGGACTCGAGAACTTC; CDR3: CASSLGGVGLENF; size: -; J: TRBJ2-7; D: -; V: TRBV7-2
DNA: TGTGCCAGCTCATCCCCTTTGTCCAATGAGCAGTTCTTC; CDR3: CASSSPLSNEQFF; size: -; J: TRBJ2-1; D: -; V: TRBV18
DNA: TGCGCCAGCAGCTTGGGTCTGAGTACTAACTCTGGAAACACCATATATTTT; CDR3: CASSLGLSTNSGNTIYF; size: many; J: TRBJ1-3; D: -; V: TRBV5-1
DNA: TGTGCCACCCTCAACAGGGAGACACTGAACACTGAAGCTTTCTTT; CDR3: CATLNRETLNTEAFF; size: many; J: TRBJ1-1; D: -; V: TRBV6-2/TRBV6-3
DNA: TGTGCCAGCAGCTTAGCGGGGAACTCCTACAATGAGCAGTTCTTC; CDR3: CASSLAGNSYNEQFF; size: -; J: TRBJ2-1; D: -; V: TRBV7-2
DNA: TGCAGTGCACACCCAGGGGGAGGGAACTCCTATAATTCACCCCTCCACTTT; CDR3: CSAHPGGGNSYNSPLHF; size: few; J: TRBJ1-6; D: TRBD1; V: TRBV20-1
DNA: TGTGCCAGCAGCCAAGACGGGGGCGCTAGCAATCAGCCCCAGCATTTT; CDR3: CASSQDGGASNQPQHF; size: many; J: TRBJ1-5; D: -; V: TRBV4-2
DNA: TGTGCCAGCAGCCCGACAGCATTTAACACTGAAGCTTTCTTT; CDR3: CASSPTAFNTEAFF; size: few; J: TRBJ1-1; D: -; V: TRBV9
DNA: TGCGGGGGAGGACAGGAAATGAACACTGAAGCTTTCTTT; CDR3: CGGGQEMNTEAFF; size: -; J: TRBJ1-1; D: TRBD1; V: TRBV6-1
DNA: TGTGCCAGCAGCCTAACAGGGGGCCTCTACGAGCAGTACTTC; CDR3: CASSLTGGLYEQYF; size: many; J: TRBJ2-7; D: TRBD1; V: TRBV11-2
DNA: TGTGCCAGCAGCTCACCCGACAGTCCCTACGAGCAGTACTTC; CDR3: CASSSPDSPYEQYF; size: few; J: TRBJ2-7; D: -; V: TRBV5-6
DNA: TGTGCCAGCAGCTTGTTTTCCGGGGTTCGTTCCACTGAAGCTTTCTTT; CDR3: CASSLFSGVRSTEAFF; size: many; J: TRBJ1-1; D: -; V: TRBV5-5
DNA: TGTGCCAGCAGCTTAGTGAAGGGGAGGACAGGGAACCTCCAAGAGACCCAGTACTTC; CDR3: CASSLVKGRTGNLQETQYF; size: few; J: TRBJ2-5; D: TRBD1; V: TRBV7-8
DNA: TGTGCCAGCAGTTTGACCGGGACAGGGGGCGCCGATGGCTACACCTTC; CDR3: CASSLTGTGGADGYTF; size: many; J: TRBJ1-2; D: TRBD1; V: TRBV28
DNA: TGTGCCAGCAGCTTGGCCAGGGATCGGAGACTGTTTTTT; CDR3: CASSLARDRRLFF; size: few; J: TRBJ1-4; D: -; V: TRBV5-4
DNA: TGTGCCAGCAGCCAAAGCGTTAACAATGAGCAGTTCTTC; CDR3: CASSQSVNNEQFF; size: many; J: TRBJ2-1; D: -; V: TRBV12-3/TRBV12-4
DNA: TGTGCCAGCAGCTCGACTAGCTCCGGGGAGCTGTTTTTT; CDR3: CASSSTSSGELFF; size: few; J: TRBJ2-2; D: TRBD2; V: TRBV7-8